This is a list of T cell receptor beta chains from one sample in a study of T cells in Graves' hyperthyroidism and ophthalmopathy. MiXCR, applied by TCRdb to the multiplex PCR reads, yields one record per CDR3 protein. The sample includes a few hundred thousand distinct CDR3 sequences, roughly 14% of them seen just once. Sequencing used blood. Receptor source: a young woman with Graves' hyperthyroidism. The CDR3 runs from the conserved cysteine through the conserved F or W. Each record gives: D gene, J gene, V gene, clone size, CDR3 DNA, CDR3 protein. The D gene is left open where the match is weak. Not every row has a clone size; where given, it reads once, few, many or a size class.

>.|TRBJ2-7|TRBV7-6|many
TGTGCCAGCAGCTTAGCGGGGCAGCCCTACGAGCAGTACTTC
CASSLAGQPYEQYF
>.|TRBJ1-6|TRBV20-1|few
TGCAGTGCTAGAGCAGAGGGGGGGAGACAGTCCTATAATTCACCCCTCCACTTT
CSARAEGGRQSYNSPLHF
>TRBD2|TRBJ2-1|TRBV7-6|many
TGTGCCAGCAGCCGGCTAGCGGGAGGGAACAATGAGCAGTTCTTC
CASSRLAGGNNEQFF
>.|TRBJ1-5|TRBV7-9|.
TGTGCCAGCAGCTTAGATGCAGGGGTCGATCAGCCCCAGCATTTT
CASSLDAGVDQPQHF
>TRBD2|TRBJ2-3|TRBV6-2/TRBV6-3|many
TGTGCCAGCAGTCCGCCGGGACTAGCGGGAGAGGATACGCAGTATTTT
CASSPPGLAGEDTQYF
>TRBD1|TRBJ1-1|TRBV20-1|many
TGCAGTGCTAGAGAGACAGGGAAATTGCACACTGAAGCTTTCTTT
CSARETGKLHTEAFF
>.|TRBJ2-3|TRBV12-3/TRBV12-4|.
TGTGCCAGCAGTACCCTAGCGAGAAGGGCAGATACGCAGTATTTT
CASSTLARRADTQYF
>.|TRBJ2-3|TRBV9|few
TGTGCCAGCAGCGATCCCCTGAGTGTAGATACGCAGTATTTT
CASSDPLSVDTQYF
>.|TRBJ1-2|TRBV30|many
TGTGCCGGAGAAGGGGTAGCTAACTATGGCTACACCTTC
CAGEGVANYGYTF
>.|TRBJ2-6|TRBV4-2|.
TGTGCCAGCAGCCAACCGACAGGCAAAACCTCTGGGGCCAACGTCCTGACTTTC
CASSQPTGKTSGANVLTF
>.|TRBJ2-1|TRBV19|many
TGTGCCAGTAGTATCCGGGCTAGACTCTACAATGAGCAGTTCTTC
CASSIRARLYNEQFF
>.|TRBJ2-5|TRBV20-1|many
TGCAGTGCCGCACGGGGGGCCTCGGTAGAGACCCAGTACTTC
CSAARGASVETQYF
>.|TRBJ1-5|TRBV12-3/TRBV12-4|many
TGTGCCAGCAGTTCGGAGGGATCACATAGCAATCAGCCCCAGCATTTT
CASSSEGSHSNQPQHF
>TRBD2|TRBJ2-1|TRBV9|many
TGTGCCAGCAGCGCATCTAGCGGGGGGGTGAATGAGCAGTTCTTC
CASSASSGGVNEQFF
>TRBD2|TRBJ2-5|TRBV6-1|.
TGTGCCAGCAGCCGAACTAGCGGGGAGACCCAGTACTTC
CASSRTSGETQYF
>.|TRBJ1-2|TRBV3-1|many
TGTGCCAGCAGCCTTCGGGTGATGGCTAACTATGGCTACACCTTC
CASSLRVMANYGYTF
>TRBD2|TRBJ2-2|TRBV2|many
TGTGCCAGCAATCTACCGGGACTAGCGGGATTGAACACCGGGGAGCTGTTTTTT
CASNLPGLAGLNTGELFF
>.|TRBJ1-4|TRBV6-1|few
TGTGCCAGCAGTGGTCGGCAGGGGGAAAAACTGTTTTTT
CASSGRQGEKLFF
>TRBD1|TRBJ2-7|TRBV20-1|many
TGCAGTGCTAGAGACCGGACAGGACCTTACGAGCAGTACTTC
CSARDRTGPYEQYF
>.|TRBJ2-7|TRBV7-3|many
TGTGCCAGCAGCTTAAATCTGACGCACCGCGAGCAGTACTTC
CASSLNLTHREQYF